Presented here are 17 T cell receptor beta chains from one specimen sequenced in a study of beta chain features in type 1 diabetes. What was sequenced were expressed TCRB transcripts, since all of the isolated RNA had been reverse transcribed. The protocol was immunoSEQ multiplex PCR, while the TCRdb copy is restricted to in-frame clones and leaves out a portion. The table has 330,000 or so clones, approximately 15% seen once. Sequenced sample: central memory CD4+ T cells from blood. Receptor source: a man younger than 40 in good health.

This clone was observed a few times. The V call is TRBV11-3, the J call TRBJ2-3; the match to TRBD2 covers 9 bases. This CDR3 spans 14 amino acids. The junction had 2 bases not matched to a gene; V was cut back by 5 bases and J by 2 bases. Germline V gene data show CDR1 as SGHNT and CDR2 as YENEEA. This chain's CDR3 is CASSRGGATDTQYF. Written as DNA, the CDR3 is TGTGCCAGCAGCCGCGGGGGGGCCACAGATACGCAGTATTTT.

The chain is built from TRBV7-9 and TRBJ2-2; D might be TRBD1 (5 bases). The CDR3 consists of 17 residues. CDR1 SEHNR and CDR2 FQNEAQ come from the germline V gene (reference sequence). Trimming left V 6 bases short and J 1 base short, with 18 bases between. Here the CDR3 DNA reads TGTGCCAGCAGACACTTAAGGGCAGGGTGGAACACCGGGGAGCTGTTTTTT. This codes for CASRHLRAGWNTGELFF.

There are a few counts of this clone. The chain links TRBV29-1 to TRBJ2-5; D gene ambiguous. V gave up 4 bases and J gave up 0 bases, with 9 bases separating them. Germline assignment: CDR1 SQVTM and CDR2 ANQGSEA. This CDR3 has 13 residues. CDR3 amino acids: CSVGSDYQETQYF. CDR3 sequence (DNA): TGCAGCGTTGGAAGCGACTACCAAGAGACCCAGTACTTC.

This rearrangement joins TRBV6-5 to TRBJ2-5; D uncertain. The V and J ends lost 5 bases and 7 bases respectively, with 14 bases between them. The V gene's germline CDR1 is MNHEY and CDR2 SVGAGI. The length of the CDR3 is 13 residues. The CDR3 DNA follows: TGTGCCAGCAGTCCTTCGGAAGGGTCGACCCAGTACTTC. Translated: CASSPSEGSTQYF.

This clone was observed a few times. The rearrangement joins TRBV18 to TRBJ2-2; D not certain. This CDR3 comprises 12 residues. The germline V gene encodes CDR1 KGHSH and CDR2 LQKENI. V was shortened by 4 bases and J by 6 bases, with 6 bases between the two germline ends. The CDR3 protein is CASSQLSGELFF. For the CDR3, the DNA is TGTGCCAGCTCACAGCTATCCGGGGAGCTGTTTTTT.

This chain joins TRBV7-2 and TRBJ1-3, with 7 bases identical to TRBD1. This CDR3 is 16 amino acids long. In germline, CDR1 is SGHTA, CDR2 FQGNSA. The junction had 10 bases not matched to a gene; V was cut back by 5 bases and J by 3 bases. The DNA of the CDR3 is TGTGCCAGCAGCCCGTACTTGGGACAGCTTGGAAACACCATATATTTT. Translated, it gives CASSPYLGQLGNTIYF. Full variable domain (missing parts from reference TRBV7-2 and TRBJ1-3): GAGVSQSPSNKVTEKGKDVELRCDPISGHTALYWYRQSLGQGLEFLIYFQGNSAPDKSGLPSDRFSAERTGGSVSTLTIQRTQQEDSAVYLCASSPYLGQLGNTIYFGEGSWLTVV.

CDR3 amino acids: CASSSLLASNEQFF. CDR3 bases: TGTGCCAGCAGCTCCCTTCTAGCGAGCAATGAGCAGTTCTTC. The chain recombines TRBV11-3 with TRBJ2-1, with TRBD2 as a possible D gene (6 bases). The CDR3 runs 14 residues. From germline, CDR1 is SGHNT and CDR2 YENEEA. V was shortened by 4 bases and J by 6 bases, with 13 bases between the two germline ends.

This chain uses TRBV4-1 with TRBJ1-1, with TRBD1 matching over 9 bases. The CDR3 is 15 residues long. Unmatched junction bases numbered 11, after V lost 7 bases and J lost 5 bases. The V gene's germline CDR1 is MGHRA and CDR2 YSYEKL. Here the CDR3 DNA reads TGCGCCAGCAACGCTCGGGACAGGGAGGCTACTGAAGCTTTCTTT. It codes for CASNARDREATEAFF.

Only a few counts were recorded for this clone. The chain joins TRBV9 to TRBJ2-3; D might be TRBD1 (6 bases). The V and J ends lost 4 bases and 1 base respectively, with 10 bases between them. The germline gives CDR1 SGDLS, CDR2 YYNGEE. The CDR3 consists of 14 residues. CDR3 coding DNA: TGTGCCAGCAGCTTTTCAGGGGGCACAGATACGCAGTATTTT. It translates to CASSFSGGTDTQYF.

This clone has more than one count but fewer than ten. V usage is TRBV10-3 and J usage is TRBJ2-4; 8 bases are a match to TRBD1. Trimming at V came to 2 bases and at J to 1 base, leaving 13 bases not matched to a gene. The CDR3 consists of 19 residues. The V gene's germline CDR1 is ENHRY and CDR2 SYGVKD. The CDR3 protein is CAISEGRGRISEAKNIQYF. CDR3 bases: TGTGCCATCAGTGAGGGCAGGGGGCGGATTTCGGAGGCCAAAAACATTCAGTACTTC.

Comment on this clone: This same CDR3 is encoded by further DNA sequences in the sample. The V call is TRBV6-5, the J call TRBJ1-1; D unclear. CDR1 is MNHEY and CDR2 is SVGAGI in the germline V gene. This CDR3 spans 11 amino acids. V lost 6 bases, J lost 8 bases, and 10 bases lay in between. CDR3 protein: CASSLGTEAFF. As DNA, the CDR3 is TGTGCCAGCAGCCTGGGAACAGAAGCTTTCTTT.

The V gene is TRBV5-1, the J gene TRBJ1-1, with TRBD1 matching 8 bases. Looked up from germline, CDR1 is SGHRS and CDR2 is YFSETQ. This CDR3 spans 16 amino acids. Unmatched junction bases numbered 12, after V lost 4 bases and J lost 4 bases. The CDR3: CASSVGQGVLSTEAFF. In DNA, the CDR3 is TGCGCCAGCAGCGTCGGACAGGGCGTTCTTTCCACTGAAGCTTTCTTT.

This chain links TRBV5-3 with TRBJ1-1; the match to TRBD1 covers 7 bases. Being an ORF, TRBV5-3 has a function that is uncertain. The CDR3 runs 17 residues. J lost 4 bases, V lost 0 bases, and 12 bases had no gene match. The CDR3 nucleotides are TGTGCCAGAAGCTTGGCTTGGGAGACAGGGAGGTTCACTGAAGCTTTCTTT. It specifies CARSLAWETGRFTEAFF.

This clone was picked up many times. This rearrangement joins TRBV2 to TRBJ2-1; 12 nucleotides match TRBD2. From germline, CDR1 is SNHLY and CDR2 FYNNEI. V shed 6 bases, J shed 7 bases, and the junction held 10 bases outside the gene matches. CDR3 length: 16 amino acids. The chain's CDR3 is CASSPLTSGRVNEQFF. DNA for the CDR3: TGTGCCAGCAGCCCCCTGACTAGCGGGAGAGTAAATGAGCAGTTCTTC.

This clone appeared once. The CDR3 sequence is CASQGQGGNQPQHF. The CDR3 nucleotides read TGTGCCAGCCAGGGACAGGGGGGGAATCAGCCCCAGCATTTT. V gene TRBV6-1 combines with J gene TRBJ1-5, with TRBD1 identical over 11 bases. Germline CDR1 reads MNHNS; CDR2 reads SASEGT. V shed 8 bases, J shed 4 bases, and the junction held 4 bases outside the gene matches. This CDR3 comprises 14 residues.

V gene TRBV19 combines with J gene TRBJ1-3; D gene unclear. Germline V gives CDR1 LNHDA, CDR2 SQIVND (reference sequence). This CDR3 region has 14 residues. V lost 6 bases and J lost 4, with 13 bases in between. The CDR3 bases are TGTGCCAGTAGCGACATCGCCGGAGGAAACACCATATATTTT. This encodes CASSDIAGGNTIYF.

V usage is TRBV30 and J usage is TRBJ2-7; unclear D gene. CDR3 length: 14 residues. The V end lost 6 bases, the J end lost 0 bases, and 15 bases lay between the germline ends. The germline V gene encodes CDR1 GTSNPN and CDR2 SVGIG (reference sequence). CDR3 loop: CACHQDRSSYEQYV. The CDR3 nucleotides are TGTGCCTGCCATCAGGACCGGAGCTCCTACGAGCAGTACGTC.